The clone carrying this T cell receptor beta chain was detected ten times or more. The CDR3 is 13 amino acids. The germline CDR1 and CDR2 sequences are DFQATT and SNEGSKA (reference sequence). The V end lost 3 bases, the J end lost 1 base, and 7 bases lay between the germline ends. A single record per CDR3 protein comes from TCRdb applying MiXCR to the reads. The sample comprises 490,000 or so distinct CDR3 sequences, 10% to 12% of which are singletons, and roughly 10% rests with the top ten. The data originate from a study of T cell repertoires in cytomegalovirus infection. The sequence came from a human donor in good health (CMV status not recorded). Some clones in this sample may be carry-over from other donors' samples. The V gene is TRBV20-1, the J gene TRBJ1-3; no clear D gene. Sample: PBMCs. The CDR3 loop reads CSASTESGNTIYF. CDR3 coding DNA: TGCAGTGCTAGTACGGAATCTGGAAACACCATATATTTT.